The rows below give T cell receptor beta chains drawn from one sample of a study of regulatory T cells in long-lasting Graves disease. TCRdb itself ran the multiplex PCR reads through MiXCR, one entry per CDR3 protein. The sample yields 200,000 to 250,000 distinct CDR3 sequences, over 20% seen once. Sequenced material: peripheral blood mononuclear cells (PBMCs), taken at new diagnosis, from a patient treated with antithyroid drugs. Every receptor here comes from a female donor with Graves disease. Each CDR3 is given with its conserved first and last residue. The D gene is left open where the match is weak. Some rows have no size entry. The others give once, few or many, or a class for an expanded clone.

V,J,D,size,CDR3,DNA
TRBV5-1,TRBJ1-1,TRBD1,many,CASSLRPRQGGAEAFF,TGCGCCAGCAGCTTGAGACCCAGACAGGGGGGGGCTGAAGCTTTCTTT
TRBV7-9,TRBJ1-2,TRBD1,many,CASSRETGGLWGYTF,TGTGCCAGCAGCCGTGAGACAGGGGGCCTGTGGGGCTACACCTTC
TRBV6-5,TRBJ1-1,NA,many,CASSYQRGTEAFF,TGTGCCAGCAGTTACCAAAGGGGCACTGAAGCTTTCTTT
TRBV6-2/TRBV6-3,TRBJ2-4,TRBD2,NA,CASRGLAAKNIQYF,TGTGCCAGCAGGGGACTAGCGGCCAAAAACATTCAGTACTTC
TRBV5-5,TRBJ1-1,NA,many,CASSPPSGTNTEAFF,TGTGCCAGCAGCCCACCGTCGGGGACTAACACTGAAGCTTTCTTT
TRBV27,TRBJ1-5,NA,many,CASNKDGGPQHF,TGTGCCAGCAATAAGGACGGAGGACCCCAGCATTTT
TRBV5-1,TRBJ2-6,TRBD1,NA,CASRPTGTGANVLTF,TGCGCCAGCAGGCCGACAGGGACTGGGGCCAACGTCCTGACTTTC
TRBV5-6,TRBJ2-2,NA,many,CASSRDRRTGELFF,TGTGCCAGCAGCCGTGACAGGAGGACCGGGGAGCTGTTTTTT
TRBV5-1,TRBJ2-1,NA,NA,CASSSDPGQRYNEQFF,TGCGCCAGCAGCTCGGATCCGGGACAAAGATACAATGAGCAGTTCTTC
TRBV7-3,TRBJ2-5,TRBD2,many,CASSSAGVETQYF,TGTGCCAGCAGCTCGGCGGGGGTGGAGACCCAGTACTTC
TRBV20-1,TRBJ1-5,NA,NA,CSATRDNFSNQPQHF,TGCAGTGCCACCCGAGACAACTTTAGCAATCAGCCCCAGCATTTT
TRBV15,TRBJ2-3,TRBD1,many,CATIREDRDGTDTQYF,TGTGCCACCATCCGAGAGGACAGGGACGGGACAGATACGCAGTATTTT
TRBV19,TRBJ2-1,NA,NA,CASSTSRGANEQFF,TGTGCCAGTAGTACCTCCCGGGGGGCGAATGAGCAGTTCTTC
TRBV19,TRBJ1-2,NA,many,CASSMVPTGPWGYTF,TGTGCCAGTAGTATGGTCCCCACAGGTCCTTGGGGCTACACCTTC
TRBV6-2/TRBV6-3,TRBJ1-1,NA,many,CASSYKGSMNTEAFF,TGTGCCAGCAGTTACAAGGGAAGCATGAACACTGAAGCTTTCTTT
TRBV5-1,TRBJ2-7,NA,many,CASSLRDGTYEQYF,TGCGCCAGCAGCCTGCGGGACGGAACCTACGAGCAGTACTTC
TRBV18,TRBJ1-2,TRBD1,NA,CASSPGQGGLYGYTF,TGTGCCAGCTCACCCGGACAGGGAGGACTCTATGGCTACACCTTC
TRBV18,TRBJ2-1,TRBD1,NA,CASSPRTGTNEQFF,TGTGCCAGCTCACCCCGGACAGGGACAAATGAGCAGTTCTTC
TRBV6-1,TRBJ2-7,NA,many,CASRANGAGFEQYF,TGTGCCAGCAGGGCAAACGGGGCAGGATTCGAGCAGTACTTC
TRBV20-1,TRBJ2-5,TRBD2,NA,CSASSWTSIYQETQYF,TGCAGTGCCAGCAGTTGGACTAGCATTTACCAAGAGACCCAGTACTTC
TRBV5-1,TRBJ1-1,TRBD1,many,CASSDGTANTEAFF,TGCGCCAGCAGCGATGGGACAGCGAACACTGAAGCTTTCTTT
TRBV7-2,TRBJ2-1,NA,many,CASSPEGGGYNEQFF,TGTGCCAGCAGCCCGGAGGGGGGGGGTTACAATGAGCAGTTCTTC
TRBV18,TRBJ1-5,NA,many,CASSLDTYNQPQHF,TGTGCCAGCTCCCTTGACACCTACAATCAGCCCCAGCATTTT
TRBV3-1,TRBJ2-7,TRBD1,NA,CASSQEQSGGTYEQYF,TGTGCCAGCAGCCAAGAGCAGTCAGGGGGCACTTACGAGCAGTACTTC
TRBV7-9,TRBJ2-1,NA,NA,CASRPAGFNEQFF,TGTGCCAGCAGACCCGCGGGGTTCAATGAGCAGTTCTTC
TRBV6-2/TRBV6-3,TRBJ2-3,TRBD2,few,CASSAGGEDTQYF,TGTGCCAGCAGTGCGGGGGGAGAAGATACGCAGTATTTT
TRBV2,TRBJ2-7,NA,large,CASSEEGWYEQYF,TGTGCCAGCAGTGAGGAGGGTTGGTACGAGCAGTACTTC
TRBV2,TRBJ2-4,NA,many,CARVLAWAKNIQYF,TGTGCCAGGGTCCTGGCCTGGGCCAAAAACATTCAGTACTTC
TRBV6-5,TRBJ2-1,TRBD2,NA,CASSYPMTSARSSYNEQFF,TGTGCCAGCAGTTACCCAATGACTAGCGCCAGGAGCTCCTACAATGAGCAGTTCTTC
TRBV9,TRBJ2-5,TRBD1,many,CASSVEGQGMKTQYF,TGTGCCAGCAGCGTAGAGGGACAGGGGATGAAGACCCAGTACTTC
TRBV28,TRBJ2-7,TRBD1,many,CASRLGPGQGYEQYF,TGTGCCAGCAGGTTAGGCCCGGGACAGGGATACGAGCAGTACTTC
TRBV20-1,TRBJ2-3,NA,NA,CSATGAVDTQYF,TGCAGTGCTACGGGGGCCGTAGATACGCAGTATTTT
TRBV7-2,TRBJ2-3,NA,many,CASSFGRTDTQYF,TGTGCCAGCAGCTTCGGCCGCACAGATACGCAGTATTTT
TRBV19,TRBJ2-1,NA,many,CASSIGGRGYNEQFF,TGTGCCAGTAGTATAGGGGGGCGCGGCTACAATGAGCAGTTCTTC
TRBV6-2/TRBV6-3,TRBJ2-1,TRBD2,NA,CASSSPLAGGSNEQFF,TGTGCCAGCAGTTCCCCCTTAGCGGGGGGGTCTAATGAGCAGTTCTTC
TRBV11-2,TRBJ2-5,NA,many,CASSLQVRETQYF,TGTGCCAGCAGCTTACAGGTTCGAGAGACCCAGTACTTC
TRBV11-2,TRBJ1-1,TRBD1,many,CASSRDRGAEAFF,TGTGCCAGCAGCCGAGACAGGGGCGCTGAAGCTTTCTTT
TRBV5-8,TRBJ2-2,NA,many,CASSLDSGELFF,TGCGCCAGCAGCTTGGATTCCGGGGAGCTGTTTTTT
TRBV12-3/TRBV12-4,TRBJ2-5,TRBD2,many,CASSRTSGIETQYF,TGTGCCAGCAGCCGGACTAGCGGGATCGAGACCCAGTACTTC
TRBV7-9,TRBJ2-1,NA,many,CASSLSGGGTGNNEQFF,TGTGCCAGCAGCTTATCGGGCGGGGGGACAGGAAACAATGAGCAGTTCTTC
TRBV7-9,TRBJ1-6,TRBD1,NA,CASSSGRGSYNSPLHF,TGTGCCAGCAGCTCGGGCAGGGGGTCCTATAATTCACCCCTCCACTTT
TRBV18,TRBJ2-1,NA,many,CASSPYQSASRAYNEQFF,TGTGCCAGCTCACCATATCAAAGCGCCTCGCGGGCCTACAATGAGCAGTTCTTC
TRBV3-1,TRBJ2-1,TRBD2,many,CASSPKGLAGWDEQFF,TGTGCCAGCAGCCCAAAGGGGCTAGCGGGATGGGATGAGCAGTTCTTC
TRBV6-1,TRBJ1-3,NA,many,CASSEAGYGNTIYF,TGTGCCAGCAGTGAAGCAGGGTACGGAAACACCATATATTTT
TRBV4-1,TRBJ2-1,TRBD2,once,CASSHGLAGGPGVGFF,TGCGCCAGCAGCCACGGACTAGCGGGAGGGCCCGGTGTTGGGTTCTTC
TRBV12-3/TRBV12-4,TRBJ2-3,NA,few,CASSPLRPDTQYF,TGTGCCAGCAGTCCCCTCCGGCCAGATACGCAGTATTTT
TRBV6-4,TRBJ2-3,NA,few,CASSDPSRRQYF,TGTGCCAGCAGTGACCCCTCCCGGAGGCAGTATTTT
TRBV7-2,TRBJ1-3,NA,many,CASSLGFSGNTIYF,TGTGCCAGCAGCTTAGGGTTCTCTGGAAACACCATATATTTT
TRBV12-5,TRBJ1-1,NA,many,CASAPGGYTEAFF,TGTGCTAGTGCCCCGGGAGGGTACACTGAAGCTTTCTTT
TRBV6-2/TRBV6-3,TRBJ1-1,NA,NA,CASSYSSPGGSEAFF,TGTGCCAGCAGTTACTCGAGTCCGGGGGGCAGTGAAGCTTTCTTT